The 7 T cell receptor beta chains in this list originate from one sample, sequenced in a study of T cell responses to AZD1222 COVID-19 vaccine. Libraries were prepared by immunoSEQ multiplex PCR; TCRdb keeps only in-frame clonotypes and omits some of them. Of some 25,000 clones listed, roughly 84% are singletons. Here the sequenced sample was peripheral blood, taken 28 days after the second AZD1222 dose. Source of these receptors: an adult who received the AZD1222 COVID-19 vaccine.

The J gene is TRBJ2-2, the V gene TRBV7-9; TRBD1 matches 7 bases. The germline V gene encodes CDR1 SEHNR and CDR2 FQNEAQ (reference sequence). The V and J ends lost 6 bases and 5 bases, in that order; junction bases with no gene match: 18. CDR3 size: 18 residues. CDR3 in DNA: TGTGCCAGCAGGCGACACAGGGGACCATTATCCCTAACCGGGGAGCTGTTTTTT. Amino acid sequence: CASRRHRGPLSLTGELFF.

This chain connects TRBV19 to TRBJ1-2; maybe TRBD1 (6 bases). The CDR3 consists of 15 residues. The V and J ends lost 1 base and 7 bases respectively, with 16 bases between them. Germline CDR1 and CDR2: LNHDA and SQIVND (reference sequence). CDR3 sequence (DNA): TGTGCCAGTAGTATAGGAAACAGGCCCAGGGGTGGCTACACCTTC. Its translation: CASSIGNRPRGGYTF.

The chain combines TRBV4-1 with TRBJ1-1; no reliable D call. Germline loops: CDR1 MGHRA, CDR2 YSYEKL. CDR3 length: 12 residues. Trimming shortened V by 4 bases and J by 11 bases, and 14 bases separated the two germline ends. The CDR3 sequence is CASSPQRGIAFF. DNA for the CDR3: TGCGCCAGCAGCCCTCAGCGGGGTATCGCTTTCTTT.

The CDR3 DNA is TGTGCCACCACCCGACCTAACTATGGCTACACCTTC. It yields the protein CATTRPNYGYTF. The chain carries TRBV19 and TRBJ1-2, with no clear D. From germline, CDR1 is LNHDA and CDR2 SQIVND (reference sequence). The CDR3 has 12 residues. The V end was cut by 10 bases, the J end by 0 bases, with 9 bases between.

The CDR3, as DNA: TGTGCCAGCAGCTTGGTGTTTAGCGGGAGAACAGATACGCAGTATTTT. Protein: CASSLVFSGRTDTQYF. This chain joins TRBV5-4 and TRBJ2-3, with 9 bases fitting TRBD2. V gave up 0 bases and J gave up 3 bases; unmatched junction bases: 5. Germline V lookup: CDR1 SGHNT, CDR2 YYREEE (reference sequence). The CDR3 is 16 residues long.

V is TRBV2 and J is TRBJ2-7; 10 nucleotides agree with TRBD1. V shed 4 bases and J 0 bases; nucleotides not matched to a gene: 0. Germline values: CDR1 SNHLY, CDR2 FYNNEI. The CDR3 sequence is 14 residues long. The CDR3 DNA sequence: TGTGCCAGCAGTGGGACAGGGGGCTCCTACGAGCAGTACTTC. It translates to CASSGTGGSYEQYF.

This sequence joins TRBV10-3 and TRBJ1-4; tentatively, D is TRBD1 (5 bases). The CDR3 covers 13 residues. Trimming took off 11 bases at V and 7 bases at J, with 17 bases between the two ends. The V gene's germline CDR1 is ENHRY and CDR2 SYGVKD. The CDR3 region is CAPHRRDPEKLFF. In DNA, the CDR3 is TGTGCCCCCCACAGGCGGGATCCTGAAAAACTGTTTTTT.